These T cell receptor beta chains were read from a single sample in a study of blood T cell repertoires in COVID-19. Profiling relied on immunoSEQ multiplex PCR, and the TCRdb table lists in-frame clones only, not all of them. The sample shows approximately 350,000 clones, 80% to 90% of them seen only once. The sample taken for sequencing was peripheral blood. The receptors come from a man aged 25-40 years with active or convalescent COVID-19. Both conserved end residues are trimmed from each CDR3.

v_gene	CDR3aa
TRBV7-9	ASSFQSGVPSRYEQY
TRBV5-6	ASSFRTGGPLDTEAF
TRBV6-5	ASRLQGRHTEAF
TRBV3-1/TRBV3-2	ASSRDRGPITEAF
TRBV5-1	ASSLVSALTQY
TRBV15	ATSSSLATTLAKNIQY
TRBV2	ASNQAVYNEQF
TRBV7-9	ASSPRTGPAGYT
TRBV7-3	ASAPRASSLGVTGELF
TRBV18	ASSPRTSGGNTGELF
TRBV20-1	SARGQETQY
TRBV5-4	ASSFARVHEKLF
TRBV6-5	ASTQGARNQPQH
TRBV28	ASSLDRTYEQY
TRBV12-3/TRBV12-4	ASSFRSDTQY
TRBV7-9	ASSPSGPYEQY
TRBV7-3	ASSLIAGSTDTQY
TRBV29-1	SVPGQATYLYGYT
TRBV30	AWSGAAGTGYT
TRBV7-3	ASKVAGGFGGELF
TRBV7-2	ASSFLSSGRADTQY
TRBV18	ASSREVAGANVLT